The 28 T cell receptor beta chains below were found in one sample sequenced in a study of blood T cell repertoires in COVID-19. The repertoire was sequenced with immunoSEQ multiplex PCR; TCRdb's copy has only in-frame clones and lacks some. Altogether roughly 47,000 clones are present, over 75% being singletons, with the ten largest covering about 7.3%. Sequenced input: peripheral blood. The receptors derive from a man over 45 with acute or convalescent COVID-19.

This clone has a single count. V usage is TRBV14 and J usage is TRBJ1-1; possible D gene TRBD1, 5 bases. Trimming took off 5 bases at V and 3 bases at J, with 10 bases between the two ends. CDR3 length: 13 amino acids. CDR1 SGHDN and CDR2 FVKESK come from the germline V gene. This chain's CDR3 is CASSWGVDTEAFF. The CDR3 region has the DNA TGTGCCAGCAGCTGGGGGGTAGACACTGAAGCTTTCTTT.

The rearrangement uses TRBV6-4 and TRBJ1-2, with 8 bases fitting TRBD1. This CDR3 contains 14 residues. Germline trimming cut 5 bases from V and 2 bases from J; bases unmatched to any gene: 4. From germline, CDR1 is MRHNA and CDR2 SNTAGT. Here the CDR3 reads CASSQGAPNYGYTF. DNA for the CDR3: TGTGCCAGCAGTCAGGGGGCCCCCAACTATGGCTACACCTTC.

V usage is TRBV7-8 and J usage is TRBJ1-2; possibly TRBD1 for D (5 bases). The germline V gene has CDR1 SGHVS and CDR2 FQNEAQ. This CDR3 is 14 amino acids long. V lost 5 bases and J lost 4, with 14 bases in between. CDR3 in amino acids: CASSETPQAYGYTF. CDR3 coding DNA: TGTGCCAGCAGCGAGACCCCACAGGCCTATGGCTACACCTTC. Drawing the rest from reference TRBV7-8 and TRBJ1-2, the complete variable domain is GAGVSQSPRYKVAKRGQDVALRCDPISGHVSLFWYQQALGQGPEFLTYFQNEAQLDKSGLPSDRFFAERPEGSVSTLKIQRTQQEDSAVYLCASSETPQAYGYTFGSGTRLTVV.

The chain is built from TRBV2 and TRBJ2-2; D is perhaps TRBD1 (7 bases). V lost 11 bases and J lost 0, with 16 bases in between. CDR1 SNHLY and CDR2 FYNNEI come from the germline V gene. The CDR3 is 15 residues long. The CDR3 DNA follows: TGTGCCGGTAGCCGGGGGACAGCGAACACCGGGGAGCTGTTTTTT. Translated: CAGSRGTANTGELFF.

This chain joins TRBV7-2 and TRBJ2-1, with 11 bases fitting TRBD2. This CDR3 comprises 16 residues. CDR1 is SGHTA and CDR2 is FQGNSA in the germline V gene. V lost 6 bases, J lost 7 bases, and 11 bases stayed unmatched. The DNA of the CDR3 is TGTGCCAGCAGGATTAGCGGGGGGGCCTCACGAAATGAGCAGTTCTTC. Amino acids: CASRISGGASRNEQFF. The variable domain in full, completed from reference TRBV7-2 and TRBJ2-1, reads GAGVSQSPSNKVTEKGKDVELRCDPISGHTALYWYRQSLGQGLEFLIYFQGNSAPDKSGLPSDRFSAERTGGSVSTLTIQRTQQEDSAVYLCASRISGGASRNEQFFGPGTRLTVL.

CDR3 loop: CSVESGQEKNYGYTF. CDR3 bases: TGCAGCGTAGAATCGGGACAGGAAAAAAACTATGGCTACACCTTC. The chain links TRBV29-1 to TRBJ1-2; the match to TRBD1 covers 8 bases. With V trimmed by 6 bases and J by 2 bases, 11 bases remained unmatched. This CDR3 has 15 amino acids. Germline V lookup: CDR1 SQVTM, CDR2 ANQGSEA.

This rearrangement joins TRBV2 to TRBJ2-2, with D possibly TRBD1 on 6 matching bases. V was cut by 4 bases and J by 3 bases, with 12 bases left in between. Germline V lookup: CDR1 SNHLY, CDR2 FYNNEI. This CDR3 region has 15 residues. The CDR3 region is CASSGTHRDTGELFF. CDR3 sequence (DNA): TGTGCCAGCAGTGGGACCCACAGGGACACCGGGGAGCTGTTTTTT.

This clone is a singleton in its sample. The gene calls are TRBV5-6 and TRBJ2-3; 9 bases agree with TRBD1. Per the germline V gene, CDR1 is SGHDT and CDR2 is YYEEEE. J lost 6 bases, V lost 5 bases, and 10 bases had no gene match. The CDR3 runs 15 residues. The DNA for the CDR3 is TGTGCCAGCAGACCCACACAGGGGGCGCGGGATACGCAGTATTTT. Translation: CASRPTQGARDTQYF.

The gene calls are TRBV15 and TRBJ1-6, with D perhaps TRBD1 (6 bases). V gave up 0 bases and J gave up 7 bases, with 7 bases separating them. The CDR3 is 14 amino acids. Germline values: CDR1 LNHNV, CDR2 YYDKDF (reference sequence). The DNA of the CDR3 is TGTGCCACCAGCAGAGAAGGACAGAATTCACCCCTCCACTTT. Amino acid sequence: CATSREGQNSPLHF.

V usage is TRBV7-2 and J usage is TRBJ1-4; a weak D match, TRBD1 (6 bases). Germline V gene sequence: CDR1 SGHTA, CDR2 FQGNSA. This CDR3 is 16 amino acids long. V lost 1 base and J 5 bases, leaving 14 bases between the germline ends. CDR3 amino acids: CASSLGVWTANEKLFF. The CDR3 DNA reads as TGTGCCAGCAGCTTAGGAGTATGGACAGCGAATGAAAAACTGTTTTTT.

The chain couples TRBV28 to TRBJ2-1; D perhaps matches TRBD1 (5 bases). The CDR3 totals 17 residues. The V and J ends lost 2 bases and 5 bases respectively, with 19 bases between them. Germline V gives CDR1 MDHEN, CDR2 SYDVKM. As DNA, the CDR3 is TGTGCCAGCAGTTTAAGTCCCGGCAGGGAAAGACACAATGAGCAGTTCTTC. Translation gives CASSLSPGRERHNEQFF.

This chain joins TRBV7-9 and TRBJ1-2, with D uncertain. The CDR3 totals 15 residues. Between the trimmed V and J ends, which lost 5 bases and 3 bases, there was a span of 16 bases. Germline V gene sequence: CDR1 SEHNR, CDR2 FQNEAQ (reference sequence). The CDR3 region has the DNA TGTGCCAGCAGCAAAAGGGAGGTAGTCGACTATGGCTACACCTTC. Translation gives CASSKREVVDYGYTF.

The chain employs TRBV5-6 and TRBJ2-4; TRBD1 matches 7 bases. The CDR3 spans 17 residues. The trim removed 0 bases at V and 8 bases at J, leaving 14 bases unmatched. Per the germline V gene, CDR1 is SGHDT and CDR2 is YYEEEE. This chain's CDR3 is CASSLALVQGFTDIQYF. CDR3 nucleotides: TGTGCCAGCAGCTTGGCCTTAGTACAGGGGTTTACGGACATTCAGTACTTC. The full variable domain, completed using reference TRBV5-6 and TRBJ2-4, is DAGVTQSPTHLIKTRGQQVTLRCSPKSGHDTVSWYQQALGQGPQFIFQYYEEEERQRGNFPDRFSGHQFPNYSSELNVNALLLGDSALYLCASSLALVQGFTDIQYFGAGTRLSVL.

The rearrangement joins TRBV18 to TRBJ1-3; D is ambiguous. V lost 3 bases, J lost 1 base, and 13 bases lay in between. The CDR3 is 16 residues long. Germline V gene lookup returns CDR1 KGHSH and CDR2 LQKENI. CDR3 DNA sequence: TGTGCCAGCTCACCTGGCTTACCCCAATCTGGAAACACCATATATTTT. Amino acids: CASSPGLPQSGNTIYF.

This chain connects TRBV6-2 or TRBV6-3 to TRBJ1-1; D is undetermined. From germline, CDR1 is MNHEY and CDR2 SVGEGT. Trimming cost V 5 bases and J 3 bases, with 16 bases left between them. CDR3 length: 15 residues. CDR3 nucleotides: TGTGCCAGCAGTGAGAGATCAATGAGAGACACTGAAGCTTTCTTT. Translation gives CASSERSMRDTEAFF.

The chain couples TRBV20-1 to TRBJ2-5; 12 nucleotides agree with TRBD2. This CDR3 comprises 15 residues. J lost 1 base, V lost 3 bases, and 3 bases had no gene match. Germline V CDR1 and CDR2: DFQATT, SNEGSKA (reference sequence). In DNA, the CDR3 is TGCAGTGCTAGTGAACTAGCGGGGGGCCAAGAGACCCAGTACTTC. This sequence encodes CSASELAGGQETQYF.

The chain links TRBV7-8 to TRBJ1-1; D is unresolved. Per the germline V gene, CDR1 is SGHVS and CDR2 is FQNEAQ. Trimming removed 1 base from V and 0 bases from J, with 9 bases in between. The CDR3 runs 15 residues. DNA for the CDR3: TGTGCCAGCAGCTTAGAGAGACAAATGAACACTGAAGCTTTCTTT. Translated: CASSLERQMNTEAFF.

The rearrangement links TRBV4-3 to TRBJ1-2; D not resolved. The CDR3 is made up of 13 amino acids. Germline lookup yields CDR1 LGHNA and CDR2 YSLEER. Trimming took 4 bases from V and 9 from J, leaving 15 bases between them. The CDR3 DNA follows: TGCGCCAGCAGCCCATTGCTAGGCACGAGCTACACCTTC. Protein: CASSPLLGTSYTF.

CDR3 sequence reads: CASSSRTHTGGWYEQYF. DNA of the CDR3: TGTGCCAGCAGTTCCAGAACCCATACAGGGGGTTGGTACGAGCAGTACTTC. The chain joins TRBV28 to TRBJ2-7, with TRBD1 matching 8 bases. The CDR3 is 17 residues long. After removal of 4 bases from V and 4 bases from J, the junction contained 15 bases not matched to a gene. Germline V CDR1 and CDR2: MDHEN, SYDVKM.

CDR3 loop: CASSLLGQGANYGYTF. CDR3 bases: TGTGCCAGCAGCTTATTGGGACAGGGGGCTAACTATGGCTACACCTTC. V gene TRBV7-2 combines with J gene TRBJ1-2; 11 bases map to TRBD1. CDR3 length: 16 amino acids. Germline CDR1 reads SGHTA; CDR2 reads FQGNSA. V was clipped by 2 bases and J by 0 bases; unmatched bases: 2.

A few counts support this clone. The genes are TRBV10-1 and TRBJ2-7, with 7 positions matching TRBD1. CDR3 length equals 13 residues. CDR1 and CDR2 from the germline V gene are WNHNN and SYGVQD (reference sequence). The V segment lost 8 bases and the J segment 2 bases; nucleotides outside the gene matches: 6. Here the CDR3 reads CASVRDRPYEQYF. The CDR3 coding sequence is TGCGCCAGCGTCCGGGACAGACCCTACGAGCAGTACTTC.

The chain links TRBV19 to TRBJ1-4, with D possibly TRBD1 on 6 matching bases. This CDR3 is 13 amino acids long. Germline V CDR1 and CDR2: LNHDA, SQIVND (reference sequence). Trimming took off 3 bases at V and 10 bases at J, with 12 bases between the two ends. This chain's CDR3 is CASSMTGSAKLFF. DNA for the CDR3: TGTGCCAGTAGTATGACAGGCTCAGCAAAACTGTTTTTT.

The chain recombines TRBV14 with TRBJ2-2, with TRBD1 as a possible D gene (5 bases). V was pared by 6 bases and J by 1 base, with 9 bases between. The CDR3 contains 14 residues. Germline lookup yields CDR1 SGHDN and CDR2 FVKESK. The CDR3 is CASRIRGNTGELFF. In DNA, the CDR3 is TGTGCCAGCAGAATTAGGGGGAACACCGGGGAGCTGTTTTTT. Drawing the rest from reference TRBV14 and TRBJ2-2, the complete variable domain is EAGVTQFPSHSVIEKGQTVTLRCDPISGHDNLYWYRRVMGKEIKFLLHFVKESKQDESGMPNNRFLAERTGGTYSTLKVQPAELEDSGVYFCASRIRGNTGELFFGEGSRLTVL.

This clone has a single count. The chain joins TRBV7-9 to TRBJ1-2; 9 positions match TRBD1. The junction had 11 bases not matched to a gene; V was cut back by 5 bases and J by 7 bases. The CDR3 length is 15 residues. The germline V gene encodes CDR1 SEHNR and CDR2 FQNEAQ (reference sequence). The CDR3 nucleotides are TGTGCCAGCAGCCCCAGGGACAGGGCCTCGAGTGGCTACACCTTC. It is translated as CASSPRDRASSGYTF.

The rearrangement links TRBV3-1 (or the pseudogene TRBV3-2) to TRBJ2-3; 9 positions agree with TRBD2. The CDR3 consists of 15 residues. Trimming removed 6 bases from V and 2 bases from J; junction bases left unmatched: 6. Germline CDR1 is LGHDT and CDR2 is YNNKEL (reference sequence). The CDR3, as DNA: TGTGCCAGCAGTCGGCTAGCGGGGATCACAGATACGCAGTATTTT. Amino acids: CASSRLAGITDTQYF.

The chain carries TRBV20-1 and TRBJ1-1; D is undetermined. This CDR3 has 11 amino acids. V was cut by 6 bases and J by 0 bases, with 5 bases left in between. Germline-derived CDR1 and CDR2 are DFQATT and SNEGSKA (reference sequence). CDR3 coding DNA: TGCAGTGCCCTCTTGAACACTGAAGCTTTCTTT. This gives the protein CSALLNTEAFF.

This clone was recorded a few times. V usage is TRBV19 and J usage is TRBJ2-1, with D possibly matching TRBD1 (6 bases). Between the trimmed V and J ends, which lost 6 bases and 2 bases, there was a span of 11 bases. Per the germline V gene, CDR1 is LNHDA and CDR2 is SQIVND (reference sequence). CDR3 length: 14 residues. The CDR3 bases are TGTGCCAGTAGGATCAGGGGCGCCTACAATGAGCAGTTCTTC. Its protein is CASRIRGAYNEQFF.

This chain joins TRBV4-2 and TRBJ2-3, with D possibly matching TRBD2 (7 bases). Deletions cut 0 bases from V and 1 base from J, with 11 bases between. This CDR3 has 16 residues. From germline, CDR1 is LGHNA and CDR2 YNFKEQ. Here the CDR3 DNA reads TGTGCCAGCAGCCAAGATCGGGGGGCGGGCACAGATACGCAGTATTTT. Translating gives CASSQDRGAGTDTQYF.